The 8 T cell receptor beta chains reported below all come from one sample, sequenced in a study of CD8+CD57+ T cells in acquired aplastic anemia. Genomic DNA provided the template from which TCR beta VDJ and CDR3 profiles were obtained. TCRdb re-analysed the reads in MiXCR, keeping a single row per CDR3 protein. Of 150,000 to 200,000 distinct CDR3 sequences listed, 71% are singletons. Previously, flow cytometry had revealed CD8+CD57+ cell expansion in the patients chosen for sequencing. The specimen was sorted CD4+, CD8+, or CD8+CD57+ T cells (not recorded which) from PBMCs. The source of these receptors is a human donor with aplastic anemia.

This sequence joins TRBV7-9 and TRBJ2-7; D tentatively reads TRBD1 or TRBD2 (5 bases each). Trimming cost V 0 bases and J 5 bases, with 8 bases left between them. Germline CDR1 reads SEHNR; CDR2 reads FQNEAQ (reference sequence). CDR3 length: 13 amino acids. CDR3 nucleotide sequence: TGTGCCAGCAGCTTAGCCTTGGGGGACGAGCAGTACTTC. Translating it yields CASSLALGDEQYF.

The chain employs TRBV20-1 and TRBJ2-5; D is unresolved. CDR3 size: 11 residues. Per the germline V gene, CDR1 is DFQATT and CDR2 is SNEGSKA (reference sequence). Trimming shortened V by 7 bases and J by 5 bases, and 11 bases separated the two germline ends. As DNA, the CDR3 is TGCAGTGTCGGTCGGTCGGAGACCCAGTACTTC. Amino acid sequence: CSVGRSETQYF.

The chain recombines TRBV20-1 with TRBJ2-7; TRBD2 matches 9 bases. The CDR3 is 14 amino acids. The V and J ends lost 1 base and 3 bases, in that order; junction bases with no gene match: 4. CDR1 DFQATT and CDR2 SNEGSKA come from the germline V gene (reference sequence). In DNA, the CDR3 is TGCAGTGCTAGAGGATCGCGGGGGGGCTACGAGCAGTACTTC. It translates to CSARGSRGGYEQYF.

The chain joins TRBV6-4 to TRBJ1-1; no firm D call. From germline, CDR1 is MRHNA and CDR2 SNTAGT. This CDR3 spans 8 amino acids. The germline V and J ends were trimmed by 3 bases and 10 bases, with 0 bases remaining between them. DNA for the CDR3: TGTGCCAGCAGTGAAGCTTTCTTT. As protein: CASSEAFF.

V gene TRBV19 combines with J gene TRBJ1-2; 10 bases map to TRBD1. The length of the CDR3 is 15 residues. The ends lost 5 bases at V and 7 bases at J; junction bases unmatched: 10. Germline V gene sequence: CDR1 LNHDA, CDR2 SQIVND (reference sequence). The CDR3: CASSPTSGQGFGYTF. As DNA, the CDR3 is TGTGCCAGTAGTCCTACCTCGGGACAGGGGTTTGGCTACACCTTC.

The J gene is TRBJ1-3, the V gene TRBV29-1; 7 bases are shared with TRBD1. The V and J ends lost 4 bases and 0 bases, in that order; junction bases with no gene match: 6. The germline V gene has CDR1 SQVTM and CDR2 ANQGSEA. This CDR3 is 15 amino acids long. The DNA of the CDR3 is TGCAGCGTTGGCGGACAGGCCCTCTCTGGAAACACCATATATTTT. Translated: CSVGGQALSGNTIYF.

This clonotype has only one observation. The chain carries TRBV5-1 and TRBJ2-1; no clear D gene. Trimming shortened V by 2 bases and J by 6 bases, and 15 bases separated the two germline ends. Germline CDR1 SGHRS, CDR2 YFSETQ. This CDR3 region has 15 residues. CDR3 DNA sequence: TGCGCCAGCAGCTTAGGAGAAAATATAGCCAATGAGCAGTTCTTC. It codes for CASSLGENIANEQFF.

The chain combines TRBV7-3 with TRBJ2-1; 13 bases line up with TRBD2. Trimming took 0 bases from V and 15 from J; bases not matched to a gene: 5. Germline V lookup: CDR1 SGHTA, CDR2 FQGTGA. The CDR3 extends over 14 amino acids. In DNA, the CDR3 is TGTGCCAGCAGCTTAACGGGGACTAGCGGGAAACGGTTCTTC. Translation: CASSLTGTSGKRFF.